The 7 T cell receptor beta chains reported below all come from one sample, sequenced in a study. TCRdb used MiXCR to reprocess the 5' RACE reads, holding one entry per CDR3 protein. Of nearly 55,000 distinct CDR3 sequences listed, approximately 17% are singletons. The sequenced sample consisted of naive CD4+ T cells sorted from blood. Described subset: naive CD4+ T cells, CD4+CD45RA+CD25-. The source is a female donor with breast cancer.

This clonotype was found a few times. The chain links TRBV12-3 or TRBV12-4 to TRBJ1-1; 8 nucleotides match TRBD1. This CDR3 is 13 amino acids long. The V and J ends lost 5 bases and 9 bases, in that order; junction bases with no gene match: 8. The CDR3 here is CASSRQRTGKAFF. For the CDR3, the DNA is TGTGCCAGCAGTAGACAAAGGACAGGGAAAGCTTTCTTT.

The CDR3 nucleotides read TGTGCCAGCAGCGTAGTACTAGCGGGAGCCCCCGGGGAGCTGTTTTTT. It yields the protein CASSVVLAGAPGELFF. The chain has TRBV9 and TRBJ2-2, with 11 bases identical to TRBD2. CDR3 size: 16 residues. The V gene's germline CDR1 is SGDLS and CDR2 YYNGEE. V shed 0 bases and J 6 bases; nucleotides not matched to a gene: 4.

V usage is TRBV6-2 or TRBV6-3 and J usage is TRBJ2-1; 10 bases agree with TRBD2. The germline V gene has CDR1 MNHEY and CDR2 SVGEGT. The CDR3 loop spans 19 amino acids. V lost 6 bases to trimming and J lost 7 bases; unmatched junction nucleotides: 21. The CDR3 DNA follows: TGTGCCAGCAGCCGGCGCGGCTTAGCGGGAGGTAATGTGAAAAATGAGCAGTTCTTC. Its protein is CASSRRGLAGGNVKNEQFF.

This sequence joins TRBV7-9 and TRBJ2-3; 8 nucleotides align to TRBD2. Losses at the gene ends were 3 bases for V and 5 bases for J; bases not matched to a gene: 4. Germline V lookup: CDR1 SEHNR, CDR2 FQNEAQ (reference sequence). The CDR3 extends over 14 amino acids. The CDR3 DNA sequence: TGTGCCAGCAGCTTGCGGGGGGCGGGAGATACGCAGTATTTT. It is translated as CASSLRGAGDTQYF.

This clonotype was recorded at least ten times. The chain is built from TRBV6-5 and TRBJ1-5, with TRBD1 identical over 7 bases. CDR1 is MNHEY, CDR2 SVGAGI, per germline. Trimming at V came to 5 bases and at J to 1 base, leaving 5 bases not matched to a gene. CDR3 length: 15 amino acids. CDR3 amino acids: CASSQGQTSNQPQHF. The CDR3, as DNA: TGTGCCAGCAGTCAGGGACAGACGAGCAATCAGCCCCAGCATTTT.

This clonotype was found many times. The V gene is TRBV6-5, the J gene TRBJ1-2; tentative D call: TRBD1 (6 bases). Germline assignment: CDR1 MNHEY and CDR2 SVGAGI. Trimming took off 5 bases at V and 3 bases at J, with 13 bases between the two ends. This CDR3 has 14 residues. The CDR3 DNA reads TGTGCCAGCAGTGAAGGGGGGGGAGACTATGGCTACACCTTC. It codes for CASSEGGGDYGYTF.

The V gene is TRBV5-1, the J gene TRBJ2-7, with TRBD1 matching 8 bases. V lost 4 bases and J lost 11; bases outside the gene matches: 17. The CDR3 spans 15 residues. Germline lookup yields CDR1 SGHRS and CDR2 YFSETQ. As DNA, the CDR3 is TGCGCCAGCAGCGACACCGGGACAGGAACCTTCGCCAAGTACTTC. Amino acid sequence: CASSDTGTGTFAKYF.